The next 28 T cell receptor beta chains were all read from a single sample in a study of response to subunit inactivated influenza vaccine listed by TCRdb under 2018. Library preparation was by RT-PCR. Sequencing relied on an Illumina HiSeq 2500. TCRdb trimmed the raw reads at Q25, called clones with MiXCR and kept productive beta chains. When rows share a CDR3 protein, they turn into one entry using the most common DNA and genes. This sample comprises about 570,000 distinct CDR3 sequences, around 10% of them detected only once. The ten biggest clones cover roughly 11% of the sample. The same data also contributed to another study, on T cells expressing NK-cell markers. In that second paper, the authors write: The TCR beta cDNA libraries were made using 5'RACE template switching, a step that added both a universal primer site and unique molecular identifiers.

The sequencing used PBMCs from blood, collected on the day of vaccination. The receptors come from a man over 45 who received an inactivated influenza vaccine. Donor details come from another sample of the same person, matched by shared clones.

Only a few counts were recorded for this clonotype. The rearrangement uses TRBV5-1 and TRBJ1-1; D is perhaps TRBD1 (6 bases). Trimming left V 1 base short and J 1 base short, with 11 bases between. Germline V gives CDR1 SGHRS, CDR2 YFSETQ. The CDR3 runs to 15 residues. CDR3 bases: TGCGCCAGCAGCTTGCGGACGGGACAGAACACTGAAGCTTTCTTT. Translated: CASSLRTGQNTEAFF.

This chain uses TRBV7-2 with TRBJ2-2; D not resolved. V lost 4 bases and J lost 0, with 12 bases in between. CDR1 is SGHTA, CDR2 FQGNSA, per germline. This CDR3 is 16 amino acids long. In DNA, the CDR3 is TGTGCCAGCAGCTCGAGTGGCGAACCGAACACCGGGGAGCTGTTTTTT. It yields the protein CASSSSGEPNTGELFF.

This clonotype was seen more than once but under ten times. This chain joins TRBV18 and TRBJ2-2; no firm D call. The CDR3 is 16 residues long. The germline gives CDR1 KGHSH, CDR2 LQKENI. Trimming took 4 bases from V and 0 from J, leaving 12 bases between them. CDR3 sequence: CASSLRAVPNTGELFF. The CDR3 DNA follows: TGTGCCAGCTCACTCCGGGCCGTTCCGAACACCGGGGAGCTGTTTTTT.

CDR3: CASSLERQGGFQPQHF. The CDR3 DNA follows: TGTGCCAGCAGTTTGGAGCGACAGGGGGGGTTCCAGCCCCAGCATTTT. V is TRBV12-3 or TRBV12-4 and J is TRBJ1-5; 9 positions agree with TRBD1. The V segment lost 3 bases and the J segment 7 bases; nucleotides outside the gene matches: 10. The CDR3 extends over 16 amino acids.

The V and J genes are TRBV15 and TRBJ2-5; D gene uncertain. The CDR3 is made up of 14 amino acids. CDR1 LNHNV and CDR2 YYDKDF come from the germline V gene (reference sequence). Deletions cut 3 bases from V and 1 base from J, with 9 bases between. Here the CDR3 reads CATSSDRAQETQYF. As DNA, the CDR3 is TGTGCCACCAGCAGTGACCGGGCCCAAGAGACCCAGTACTTC.

This clonotype was picked up a small number of times. The chain has TRBV7-3 and TRBJ2-1; D is ambiguous. CDR1 is SGHTA and CDR2 is FQGTGA in the germline V gene. V lost 5 bases, J lost 6 bases, and 20 bases lay in between. The CDR3 consists of 16 residues. The CDR3 is CASSLTFSPTPNEQFF. CDR3 sequence (DNA): TGTGCCAGCAGCCTCACCTTTTCCCCCACCCCCAATGAGCAGTTCTTC.

The V call is TRBV20-1, the J call TRBJ2-1; 7 bases are shared with TRBD1. V shed 6 bases and J 0 bases; nucleotides not matched to a gene: 5. This CDR3 is built from 14 residues. CDR1 DFQATT and CDR2 SNEGSKA come from the germline V gene (reference sequence). The CDR3: CSATGTASYNEQFF. As DNA, the CDR3 is TGCAGTGCGACCGGGACAGCCTCCTACAATGAGCAGTTCTTC.

This clonotype was counted at least ten times. The rearrangement links TRBV4-3 to TRBJ2-7; D is unresolved. The ends were cut back, 0 bases at V and 4 bases at J, with 13 bases in the middle. CDR1 and CDR2 (germline): LGHNA, YSLEER. The CDR3 covers 15 residues. CDR3 nucleotide sequence: TGCGCCAGCAGCCAAGAGGCAGCCCGAAATTACGAGCAGTACTTC. This encodes CASSQEAARNYEQYF.

There are many counts of this clonotype. The V and J genes are TRBV11-2 and TRBJ2-7; tentatively, D is TRBD2 (7 bases). This CDR3 has 18 amino acids. Per the germline V gene, CDR1 is SGHAT and CDR2 is FQNNGV. V gave up 2 bases and J gave up 2 bases, with 22 bases separating them. The chain's CDR3 is CASSLYLSGGGLTYEQYF. The CDR3 DNA reads as TGTGCCAGCAGCTTATATCTCTCTGGCGGGGGCCTAACCTACGAGCAGTACTTC.

J is TRBJ2-2 and V is TRBV5-1; weak D call: TRBD2 (5 bases). Germline V gives CDR1 SGHRS, CDR2 YFSETQ. The CDR3 contains 16 residues. The germline V and J ends were trimmed by 0 bases and 2 bases, with 11 bases remaining between them. The CDR3 protein is CASSLGGQVNTGELFF. The CDR3 DNA reads as TGCGCCAGCAGCTTGGGAGGGCAGGTCAACACCGGGGAGCTGTTTTTT.

This clonotype was seen only a few times. The CDR3 coding sequence is TGCAGCGTTGTGTGGACAGGGCCAGATACGCAGTATTTT. Residues: CSVVWTGPDTQYF. The J gene is TRBJ2-3, the V gene TRBV29-1, with TRBD1 identical over 8 bases. The CDR3 consists of 13 residues. The V gene's germline CDR1 is SQVTM and CDR2 ANQGSEA. The junction had 4 bases not matched to a gene; V was cut back by 4 bases and J by 4 bases.

This clonotype was detected only a few times. The genes are TRBV29-1 and TRBJ1-1; D may be TRBD1 (5 bases). Germline V gives CDR1 SQVTM, CDR2 ANQGSEA. This CDR3 comprises 12 residues. The ends were cut back, 8 bases at V and 1 base at J, with 11 bases in the middle. This CDR3 reads CSTRDGNTEAFF. DNA of the CDR3: TGCAGCACACGGGACGGGAACACTGAAGCTTTCTTT.

This clonotype was recorded many times. The chain couples TRBV7-6 to TRBJ2-3; D is uncertain. Germline CDR1 is SGHVS and CDR2 is FNYEAQ. Trimming left V 3 bases short and J 5 bases short, with 9 bases between. There are 13 residues in the CDR3. CDR3: CASSLLGIDTQYF. The CDR3, as DNA: TGTGCCAGCAGCTTGCTGGGGATAGATACGCAGTATTTT.

This clonotype has a handful of counts. The V gene is TRBV28, the J gene TRBJ2-7, with D unclear. Germline loops: CDR1 MDHEN, CDR2 SYDVKM. The CDR3 loop spans 14 amino acids. Deletions cut 3 bases from V and 7 bases from J, with 16 bases between. The CDR3 region is CASSFLSETWEQYF. CDR3 in DNA: TGTGCCAGCAGTTTTCTAAGCGAGACGTGGGAGCAGTACTTC.

V usage is TRBV15 and J usage is TRBJ2-5; 8 bases are a match to TRBD1. The CDR3 runs 14 residues. With V trimmed by 5 bases and J by 4 bases, 6 bases remained unmatched. CDR1 and CDR2 from the germline V gene are LNHNV and YYDKDF (reference sequence). CDR3 amino acids: CATSPDRGRETQYF. The CDR3 DNA is TGTGCCACCAGCCCTGACAGGGGTAGAGAGACCCAGTACTTC.

The rearrangement links TRBV7-2 to TRBJ2-1; 8 bases agree with TRBD2. Per the germline V gene, CDR1 is SGHTA and CDR2 is FQGNSA. The CDR3 has 16 residues. V lost 5 bases, J lost 12 bases, and 18 bases stayed unmatched. CDR3 coding DNA: TGTGCCAGCAGCCCACCCGGGGTAGCGGGGAGGGGAAGGCAGTTCTTC. Amino acids: CASSPPGVAGRGRQFF. Full variable domain (rest looked up from reference TRBV7-2 and TRBJ2-1): GAGVSQSPSNKVTEKGKDVELRCDPISGHTALYWYRQSLGQGLEFLIYFQGNSAPDKSGLPSDRFSAERTGGSVSTLTIQRTQQEDSAVYLCASSPPGVAGRGRQFFGPGTRLTVL.

The chain employs TRBV18 and TRBJ1-5, with unresolved D. V dropped 2 bases and J dropped 6 bases, with 11 bases sitting between them. Germline V gene lookup returns CDR1 KGHSH and CDR2 LQKENI. This CDR3 contains 14 residues. CDR3 sequence: CASSPGGRGQPQHF. The CDR3, as DNA: TGTGCCAGCTCACCAGGAGGGCGCGGTCAGCCCCAGCATTTT.

This clonotype has a count of ten or more. The chain employs TRBV4-3 and TRBJ1-1, with 10 bases fitting TRBD1. Unmatched junction bases numbered 8, after V lost 1 base and J lost 3 bases. CDR3 length: 17 residues. Germline V lookup: CDR1 LGHNA, CDR2 YSLEER. In nucleotides, the CDR3 is TGCGCCAGCAGCCAAGTCGGGACAGGGGAGTTTTACACTGAAGCTTTCTTT. Protein product: CASSQVGTGEFYTEAFF.

This chain uses TRBV2 with TRBJ2-3; D perhaps matches TRBD1 (6 bases). The germline CDR1 and CDR2 sequences are SNHLY and FYNNEI. The CDR3 has 16 amino acids. The V end was cut by 6 bases, the J end by 0 bases, with 16 bases between. CDR3 in DNA: TGTGCCAGCAGGGCGATCCCGGGACACAGCACAGATACGCAGTATTTT. Protein product: CASRAIPGHSTDTQYF. Variable domain in full (rest from reference TRBV2 and TRBJ2-3): EPEVTQTPSHQVTQMGQEVILRCVPISNHLYFYWYRQILGQKVEFLVSFYNNEISEKSEIFDDQFSVERPDGSNFTLKIRSTKLEDSAMYFCASRAIPGHSTDTQYFGPGTRLTVL.

The chain has TRBV18 and TRBJ2-7; D not resolved. This CDR3 contains 13 residues. Trimming stripped 3 bases from V and 3 bases from J, with 9 bases between. Looked up from germline, CDR1 is KGHSH and CDR2 is LQKENI. In nucleotides, the CDR3 is TGTGCCAGCTCACCCCCCGTCGTCTACGAGCAGTACTTC. It codes for CASSPPVVYEQYF.

This clonotype has just a few counts. The V call is TRBV7-9, the J call TRBJ2-1; D not certain. Germline V CDR1 and CDR2: SEHNR, FQNEAQ (reference sequence). The CDR3 sequence is 16 residues long. Trimming took 3 bases from V and 7 from J, leaving 19 bases between them. The CDR3 region is CASSLAGLLGRNEQFF. The CDR3, as DNA: TGTGCCAGCAGCTTGGCCGGCCTCCTGGGTAGGAATGAGCAGTTCTTC. The variable domain in full, with the rest retrieved from reference TRBV7-9 and TRBJ2-1, is DTGVSQNPRHKITKRGQNVTFRCDPISEHNRLYWYRQTLGQGPEFLTYFQNEAQLEKSRLLSDRFSAERPKGSFSTLEIQRTEQGDSAMYLCASSLAGLLGRNEQFFGPGTRLTVL.

In its sample, this clonotype was seen many times. The chain couples TRBV12-3 or TRBV12-4 to TRBJ2-7; 11 bases are a match to TRBD1. J lost 2 bases, V lost 6 bases, and 3 bases had no gene match. This CDR3 is built from 14 residues. CDR3 amino acids: CASSQGQGAYEQYF. The CDR3 coding sequence is TGTGCCAGCAGCCAGGGACAGGGGGCCTACGAGCAGTACTTC.

This clonotype has a handful of counts. The chain has TRBV28 and TRBJ2-1; 8 bases align to TRBD2. In germline, CDR1 is MDHEN, CDR2 SYDVKM. Trimming removed 8 bases from V and 9 bases from J; junction bases left unmatched: 15. This CDR3 comprises 15 residues. The DNA for the CDR3 is TGTGCCAGCCACACCGGGACTAGAGTAAAGGGTGAGCAGTTCTTC. Translated: CASHTGTRVKGEQFF.

The table lists this clonotype with a few counts. This chain links TRBV7-8 with TRBJ1-4; D remains unclear. V shed 5 bases and J shed 0 bases, with 10 bases lying between them. CDR1 is SGHVS, CDR2 FQNEAQ, per germline. CDR3 length equals 15 residues. CDR3 region: CASSAYTTTNEKLFF. CDR3 sequence (DNA): TGTGCCAGCAGCGCCTACACCACAACTAATGAAAAACTGTTTTTT.

This clonotype was counted at least ten times. The rearrangement uses TRBV7-9 and TRBJ2-1; D not certain. The ends were cut back, 5 bases at V and 4 bases at J, with 9 bases in the middle. From germline, CDR1 is SEHNR and CDR2 FQNEAQ (reference sequence). CDR3 length equals 13 residues. This CDR3 reads CASSPDGYNEQFF. The CDR3 DNA follows: TGTGCCAGCAGCCCGGACGGTTACAATGAGCAGTTCTTC.

The chain has TRBV15 and TRBJ2-1, with TRBD2 identical over 8 bases. This CDR3 spans 15 amino acids. V lost 3 bases and J lost 8; bases outside the gene matches: 9. CDR1 LNHNV and CDR2 YYDKDF come from the germline V gene (reference sequence). The CDR3 is CATSSGRREVDEQFF. CDR3 bases: TGTGCCACCAGCAGCGGTAGGCGGGAGGTAGATGAGCAGTTCTTC.

The chain links TRBV7-6 to TRBJ2-1; D may be TRBD1 (6 bases). CDR1 is SGHVS, CDR2 FNYEAQ, per germline. The CDR3 has 15 residues. Deletions cut 1 base from V and 9 bases from J, with 16 bases between. The CDR3 DNA reads TGTGCCAGCAGCTTAGGCACAGGGTCTTACGGTGAGCAGTTCTTC. Translated, it gives CASSLGTGSYGEQFF.

The gene calls are TRBV27 and TRBJ1-2; a weak D match, TRBD1 (6 bases). This CDR3 contains 15 residues. Trimming cost V 0 bases and J 4 bases, with 12 bases left between them. Germline V gene data show CDR1 as MNHEY and CDR2 as SMNVEV (reference sequence). The CDR3 nucleotides are TGTGCCAGCAGTTTATCGATAACGGGGGCCTATGGCTACACCTTC. Translation gives CASSLSITGAYGYTF.